The entry that follows covers one T cell receptor beta chain sequence. The antigen is undetermined. The sample comes from a study of regulatory T cells in long-lasting Graves disease. Study observations and caveats: Persistent disease was associated with favored TRBV28 usage and with favored use of TRBJ1-2 and TRBJ2-5.

The time point here: persistent/refractory GD, antithyroid drugs over 5 years with positive TRAb. PBMCs were the source of the RNA used for TCR sequencing. With 0 bases removed from V and 2 bases from J, the gap between germline ends came to 6 bases. The CDR3 length is 14 residues. The germline CDR1 and CDR2 sequences are SGHTA and FQGNSA. To make TCR beta libraries, researchers used iRepertoire HTBI primers and Arm-PCR of CDR3 regions. In the original processing: From all samples, identification returned over 13 TRBJ and roughly 65 TRBV segments. TCRdb analysed the multiplex PCR reads with MiXCR anew, one entry per CDR3 protein. The V and J calls follow TCRdb's processing rather than the paper's. The repertoire holds some 340,000 distinct CDR3 sequences, roughly 24% seen once, with under 35% in the top ten.

The rearrangement uses TRBV7-2 and TRBJ2-3; possibly TRBD1 for D (5 bases). The sequence derives from a woman in her forties with Graves disease. Sequences were derived from peripheral blood mononuclear cells (PBMCs), sampled when the disease was refractory, from a patient treated with antithyroid drugs. The CDR3 here is CASSLATDTDTQYF. The CDR3 region has the DNA TGTGCCAGCAGCTTAGCGACAGACACAGATACGCAGTATTTT.